Listed here is a single T cell receptor (beta chain). Its antigen remains unknown. This sample is part of a study of beta chain features in type 1 diabetes. Findings and caveats of the study: Researchers report that Type 1 diabetes patients had moderately but significantly shorter TCRB CDR3s across all four CD4+ subsets.

V dropped 2 bases and J dropped 0 bases, with 8 bases sitting between them. Germline lookup yields CDR1 MNHNY and CDR2 SVGAGI (reference sequence). This CDR3 has 15 amino acids. Sequenced material consisted of expressed TCRB transcripts (all of the isolated RNA was reverse transcribed). The protocol was immunoSEQ multiplex PCR, while the TCRdb copy is restricted to in-frame clones and leaves out a portion. The data contain more than 100,000 clones, under 30% of them singletons. V and J are TRBV6-6 and TRBJ1-5, with TRBD1 as a possible D gene (6 bases). The sequencing input was central memory CD4+ T cells from blood. The TCR sequence derives from a woman aged 18-29 years with type 1 diabetes. Here the CDR3 DNA reads TGTGCCAGCAGTTACCAGGGGTTTAGCAATCAGCCCCAGCATTTT. This sequence encodes CASSYQGFSNQPQHF.